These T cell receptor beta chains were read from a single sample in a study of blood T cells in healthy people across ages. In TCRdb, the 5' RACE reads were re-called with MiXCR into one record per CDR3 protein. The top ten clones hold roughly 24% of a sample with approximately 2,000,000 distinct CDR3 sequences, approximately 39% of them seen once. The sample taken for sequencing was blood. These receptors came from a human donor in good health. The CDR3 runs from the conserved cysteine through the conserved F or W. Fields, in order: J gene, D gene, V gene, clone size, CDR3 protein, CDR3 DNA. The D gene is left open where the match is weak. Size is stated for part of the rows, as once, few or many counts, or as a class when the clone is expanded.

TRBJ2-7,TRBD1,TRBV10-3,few,CAIRLGTGTYEQYF,TGTGCCATCAGACTCGGGACAGGGACCTACGAGCAGTACTTC
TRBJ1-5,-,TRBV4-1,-,CASSQDSGHGGWPQHF,TGCGCCAGCAGCCAAGACTCGGGACACGGCGGATGGCCCCAGCATTTT
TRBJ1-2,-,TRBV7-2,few,CASSLGYTVTNYGYTF,TGTGCCAGCAGCTTAGGGTATACAGTGACTAACTATGGCTACACCTTC
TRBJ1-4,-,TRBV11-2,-,CANSGQTATNEKLFF,TGTGCCAACAGCGGGCAGACCGCAACTAATGAAAAACTGTTTTTT
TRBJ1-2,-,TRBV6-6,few,CASRGSAGYTF,TGTGCCAGCAGGGGGTCGGCGGGCTACACCTTC
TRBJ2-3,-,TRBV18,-,CASSPPQLGDTQYF,TGTGCCAGCTCACCACCCCAACTCGGAGATACGCAGTATTTT
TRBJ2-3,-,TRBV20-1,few,CSAREIAGTDTQYF,TGCAGTGCTAGAGAAATAGCGGGCACAGATACGCAGTATTTT
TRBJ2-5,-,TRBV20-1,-,CSARSPAPCQETQYF,TGCAGTGCTAGATCTCCGGCCCCATGCCAAGAGACCCAGTACTTC
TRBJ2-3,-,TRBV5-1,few,CASSPETVRTDTQYF,TGCGCCAGCAGCCCCGAGACAGTTCGCACAGATACGCAGTATTTT
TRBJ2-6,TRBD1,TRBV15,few,CATSPWDRGLSGANVLTF,TGTGCCACCAGCCCCTGGGACAGGGGCCTCTCTGGGGCCAACGTCCTGACTTTC
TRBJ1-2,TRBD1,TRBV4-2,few,CASNQDVGQGSYGYTF,TGTGCCAGCAACCAAGATGTAGGACAGGGGAGCTATGGCTACACCTTC
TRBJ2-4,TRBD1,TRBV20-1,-,CSAHMTGGKNIQYF,TGCAGTGCGCACATGACAGGGGGGAAAAACATTCAGTACTTC
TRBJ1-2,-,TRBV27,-,CASSITGTVRGYTF,TGTGCCAGCAGTATAACAGGGACGGTTCGCGGCTACACCTTC
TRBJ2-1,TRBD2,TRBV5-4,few,CASSSSRGGYNEQFF,TGTGCCAGCAGCTCATCCCGGGGGGGCTACAATGAGCAGTTCTTC
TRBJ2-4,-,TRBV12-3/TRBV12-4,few,CASGTWQDIQYF,TGTGCCAGCGGTACTTGGCAGGACATTCAGTACTTC
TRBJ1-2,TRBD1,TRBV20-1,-,CSARSQGQTPGYTF,TGCAGTGCTAGATCCCAGGGACAGACCCCTGGCTACACCTTC
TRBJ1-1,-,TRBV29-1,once,CSVFRGMTYEAFF,TGCAGCGTCTTCAGGGGAATGACCTATGAAGCTTTCTTT
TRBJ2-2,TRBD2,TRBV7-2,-,CASSSRSGTSNTGELFF,TGTGCCAGCAGCTCCCGGTCCGGGACTAGCAACACCGGGGAGCTGTTTTTT
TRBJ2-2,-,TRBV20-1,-,CSASRQGVPGELFF,TGCAGTGCTAGTAGGCAGGGTGTCCCCGGGGAGCTGTTTTTT
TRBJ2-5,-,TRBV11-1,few,CASSFRGTDQETQYF,TGTGCCAGCAGCTTCCGGGGAACCGATCAAGAGACCCAGTACTTC
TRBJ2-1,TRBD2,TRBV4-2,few,CASSQGGGAGRNEQFF,TGTGCCAGCAGCCAAGGCGGGGGGGCCGGTCGGAATGAGCAGTTCTTC
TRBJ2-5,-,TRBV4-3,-,CASSHARLRGVSSETQYF,TGCGCCAGCAGTCACGCCCGGTTGAGGGGAGTGTCATCGGAGACCCAGTACTTC
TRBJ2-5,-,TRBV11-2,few,CASSLAPQGFGETQYF,TGTGCCAGCAGCTTAGCGCCTCAGGGCTTCGGAGAGACCCAGTACTTC
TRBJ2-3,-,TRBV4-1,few,CASSLGQMPSTDTQYF,TGCGCCAGCAGCCTTGGACAGATGCCTAGCACAGATACGCAGTATTTT
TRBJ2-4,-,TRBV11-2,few,CASSLDRARVNIQYF,TGTGCCAGCAGCTTAGATCGGGCTAGGGTAAACATTCAGTACTTC
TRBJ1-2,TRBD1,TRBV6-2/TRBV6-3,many,CASRLQGNYGYTF,TGTGCCAGCAGATTACAGGGGAACTATGGCTACACCTTC
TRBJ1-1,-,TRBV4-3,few,CASSQQGWTEAFF,TGCGCCAGCAGCCAACAGGGTTGGACTGAAGCTTTCTTT
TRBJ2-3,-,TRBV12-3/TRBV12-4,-,CASSLDVLTIPDTQYF,TGTGCCAGCAGTTTAGACGTGTTAACCATCCCGGATACGCAGTATTTT
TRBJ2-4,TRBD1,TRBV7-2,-,CASSWTGQNIQYF,TGTGCCAGCAGCTGGACAGGTCAAAACATTCAGTACTTC
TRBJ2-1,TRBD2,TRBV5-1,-,CASSLASAGVDNEQFF,TGCGCCAGCAGCTTGGCCTCCGCGGGGGTAGACAATGAGCAGTTCTTC
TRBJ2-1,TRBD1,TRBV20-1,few,CSATRQGLGNEQFF,TGCAGTGCTACGCGACAGGGTTTGGGGAATGAGCAGTTCTTC
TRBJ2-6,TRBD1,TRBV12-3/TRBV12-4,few,CASRRTGQYSGANVPTF,TGTGCCAGCAGGAGGACGGGACAGTACTCTGGGGCCAACGTCCCGACTTTC
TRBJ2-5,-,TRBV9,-,CASSGYQGRQETQYF,TGTGCCAGCAGCGGATACCAGGGGAGGCAAGAGACCCAGTACTTC
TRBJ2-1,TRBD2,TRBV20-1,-,CSARGTSGANYNEQFF,TGCAGTGCTAGAGGGACTAGCGGGGCGAACTACAATGAGCAGTTCTTC
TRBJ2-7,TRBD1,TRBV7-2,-,CASSSYSTGGCDEQYF,TGTGCCAGCAGCTCCTATTCGACAGGGGGGTGCGACGAGCAGTACTTC
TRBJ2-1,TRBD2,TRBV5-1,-,CASSLGGGAKEQFF,TGCGCCAGCAGCTTGGGCGGGGGGGCCAAGGAGCAGTTCTTC
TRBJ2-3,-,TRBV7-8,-,CASSLADLAADTQYF,TGTGCCAGCAGCTTAGCCGACCTAGCCGCAGATACGCAGTATTTT
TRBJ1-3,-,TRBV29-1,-,CSVEESSGNTIYF,TGCAGCGTTGAAGAGAGCTCTGGAAACACCATATATTTT
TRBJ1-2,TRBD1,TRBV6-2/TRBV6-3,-,CASRGRTGQYGYTF,TGTGCCAGCAGGGGCCGGACAGGACAGTATGGCTACACCTTC
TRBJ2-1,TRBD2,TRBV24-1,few,CATSDLASGGQDEQFF,TGTGCCACCAGTGATTTGGCTAGCGGGGGCCAGGATGAGCAGTTCTTC
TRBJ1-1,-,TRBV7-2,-,CASSHRRLNTEAFF,TGTGCCAGCAGCCACAGGCGTCTGAACACTGAAGCTTTCTTT
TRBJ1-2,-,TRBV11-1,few,CASSPRPGGFNGYTF,TGTGCCAGCAGCCCGAGGCCCGGGGGCTTTAATGGCTACACCTTC
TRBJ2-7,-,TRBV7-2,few,CASSPRQAYYEQYF,TGTGCCAGCAGCCCCCGACAGGCGTACTACGAGCAGTACTTC
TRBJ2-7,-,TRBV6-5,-,CATTRGPSYEQYF,TGTGCCACCACTAGGGGCCCTTCCTACGAGCAGTACTTC
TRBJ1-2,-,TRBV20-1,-,CSASETGIPNYGYTF,TGCAGTGCTAGCGAGACAGGAATACCTAACTATGGCTACACCTTC
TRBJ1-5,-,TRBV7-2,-,CASSYFFNHRDGQPQHF,TGTGCCAGCAGCTATTTCTTTAATCACAGGGACGGACAGCCCCAGCATTTT
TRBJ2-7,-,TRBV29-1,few,CSVEDPTGYAEQYF,TGCAGCGTTGAAGATCCTACAGGGTACGCCGAGCAGTACTTC
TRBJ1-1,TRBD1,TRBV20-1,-,CGARQGPEAFF,TGCGGTGCTCGACAGGGTCCTGAAGCTTTCTTT
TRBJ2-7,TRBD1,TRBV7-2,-,CASSTSPGQGSYEQYF,TGTGCCAGCAGTACATCGCCGGGACAGGGCTCCTACGAGCAGTACTTC
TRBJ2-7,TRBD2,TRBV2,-,CASKGLAGVYEQYF,TGTGCCAGCAAGGGACTAGCGGGGGTGTACGAGCAGTACTTC
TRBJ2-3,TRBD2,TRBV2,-,CASKAGEVDTQYF,TGTGCCAGCAAAGCGGGGGAAGTAGATACGCAGTATTTT
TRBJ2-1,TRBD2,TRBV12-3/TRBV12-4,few,CASSFELAGNNEQFF,TGTGCCAGCAGTTTTGAACTAGCGGGGAACAATGAGCAGTTCTTC
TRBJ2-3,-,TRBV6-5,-,CASIHRGPSTDTQYF,TGTGCCAGCATTCATAGGGGCCCTAGCACAGATACGCAGTATTTT
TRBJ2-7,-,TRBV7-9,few,CASSLGFEGSTLSYEQYF,TGTGCCAGCAGCTTAGGTTTCGAGGGCAGCACCCTCTCCTACGAGCAGTACTTC
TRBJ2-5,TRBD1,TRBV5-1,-,CASSPGGTGILETQYF,TGCGCCAGCAGCCCGGGCGGGACAGGTATCTTGGAGACCCAGTACTTC